The next 14 T cell receptor beta chains were all read from a single sample in a study of PD-L1 blockade in urothelial cancer (dated by TCRdb to about 2017). Library method: the immunoSEQ multiplex PCR assay. The source is immuneACCESS, and TCRdb retained only in-frame sequences with V and J called. Part of the clones is not carried over; for the studies checked, unresolved V genes explain less than half of this, and the remainder is unexplained. Recorded for this sample are roughly 40,000 clones; 80% to 95% of them occurred a single time. Of the sample, 11% is held by the ten largest clones. The time point label for this specimen denotes: pretreatment peripheral blood. The input for sequencing was PBMCs, taken around atezolizumab (anti-PD-L1) treatment. The receptors shown here come from a woman aged 60-75 years with urothelial cancer.

V gene TRBV19 combines with J gene TRBJ2-3, with D unresolved. CDR1 and CDR2 from the germline V gene are LNHDA and SQIVND (reference sequence). V shed 3 bases and J shed 5 bases, with 6 bases lying between them. The CDR3 contains 12 residues. CDR3 sequence (DNA): TGTGCCAGTAGTATCAGAAGAGATACGCAGTATTTT. This translates into CASSIRRDTQYF.

With respect to this clone: The junction departs from the called germline gene at one end, perhaps through a read error. This chain links TRBV18 with TRBJ2-1, with TRBD2 matching over 14 bases. The CDR3 has 20 residues. Germline-derived CDR1 and CDR2 are KGHSH and LQKENI. For the CDR3, the DNA is TGTGCCAGCTCACCCCGATTGACTAGCGGGGGGGGCGGGGCCTATAATGAGCAGTTCTTC. Translated: CASSPRLTSGGGGAYNEQFF.

The CDR3 here is CASSSGLAGGAGYNEQFF. CDR3 nucleotide sequence: TGCGCCAGCAGCTCAGGACTAGCGGGAGGTGCTGGGTACAATGAGCAGTTCTTC. The chain uses TRBV5-1 and TRBJ2-1, with 14 bases aligning to TRBD2. The ends lost 3 bases at V and 4 bases at J; junction bases unmatched: 9. The CDR3 runs to 18 residues. Per the germline V gene, CDR1 is SGHRS and CDR2 is YFSETQ.

The chain is built from TRBV19 and TRBJ1-2; D is unclear. This CDR3 is 13 amino acids long. V gave up 4 bases and J gave up 4 bases, with 10 bases separating them. Germline-derived CDR1 and CDR2 are LNHDA and SQIVND (reference sequence). CDR3 nucleotide sequence: TGTGCCAGTAGTAGGAGCAGTATCTATGGCTACACCTTC. It codes for CASSRSSIYGYTF.

This clone was seen once. The chain combines TRBV7-9 with TRBJ1-2, with 7 bases identical to TRBD1. The V and J ends lost 5 bases and 2 bases, in that order; junction bases with no gene match: 8. Germline V lookup: CDR1 SEHNR, CDR2 FQNEAQ (reference sequence). The CDR3 is 15 amino acids. CDR3 DNA sequence: TGTGCCAGCAGCCCGCGAGACAGGGAAAACTATGGCTACACCTTC. Translation gives CASSPRDRENYGYTF.

V is TRBV18 and J is TRBJ1-4, with D possibly matching TRBD1 (6 bases). This CDR3 contains 15 residues. Deletions cut 6 bases from V and 14 bases from J, with 25 bases between. The germline V gene has CDR1 KGHSH and CDR2 LQKENI. CDR3 protein: CASSPGQPNPRGLFF. CDR3 sequence (DNA): TGTGCCAGCTCGCCGGGACAACCAAACCCTCGAGGGCTGTTTTTT.

This chain uses TRBV7-8 with TRBJ1-4; 7 bases are a match to TRBD1. This CDR3 spans 15 amino acids. V dropped 2 bases and J dropped 8; count of bases not matched to a gene: 8. CDR1 is SGHVS and CDR2 is FQNEAQ in the germline V gene. The CDR3: CASSLTGDEGEKLFF. The CDR3 coding sequence is TGTGCCAGCAGCTTAACAGGGGATGAGGGAGAAAAACTGTTTTTT.

The chain has TRBV19 and TRBJ2-5, with 10 bases matching TRBD2. Trimming cost V 0 bases and J 2 bases; bases outside gene matches: 9. This CDR3 contains 18 residues. Germline loops: CDR1 LNHDA, CDR2 SQIVND (reference sequence). CDR3 DNA: TGTGCCAGTAGTATAGATAGGTCTAGCGGGAGTCTTCAAGAGACCCAGTACTTC. Amino acids: CASSIDRSSGSLQETQYF.

The gene calls are TRBV23-1 and TRBJ1-2; TRBD1 aligns across 9 bases. TRBV23-1 is an open reading frame whose function is uncertain. This CDR3 spans 18 amino acids. Unmatched junction bases numbered 11, after V lost 3 bases and J lost 0 bases. The CDR3 bases are TGCGCCAGCAGTCAGCCGGGACAGGGACCTCTTTCTAACTATGGCTACACCTTC. It yields the protein CASSQPGQGPLSNYGYTF.

The genes are TRBV5-4 and TRBJ2-3; D is uncertain. The CDR3 contains 16 residues. V was trimmed by 7 bases and J by 8 bases, leaving 26 bases between them. Germline values: CDR1 SGHNT, CDR2 YYREEE (reference sequence). The CDR3 DNA reads as TGTGCCAGCCGCCCTGGCCGATCCGACCTCCGCGGTACGCAGTATTTT. It codes for CASRPGRSDLRGTQYF.

The V gene is TRBV7-3, the J gene TRBJ1-6; a possible D gene is TRBD1 (5 bases). The CDR3 contains 16 residues. Germline CDR1 and CDR2: SGHTA and FQGTGA. V was trimmed by 0 bases and J by 7 bases, leaving 13 bases between them. CDR3 sequence: CASSLTPQGRNSPLHF. CDR3 DNA sequence: TGTGCCAGCAGCTTAACACCTCAGGGCAGAAATTCACCCCTCCACTTT.

The chain has TRBV5-1 and TRBJ2-5; possible D gene TRBD2, 6 bases. With 0 bases removed from V and 7 bases from J, the gap between germline ends came to 19 bases. This CDR3 region has 16 residues. Germline assignment: CDR1 SGHRS and CDR2 YFSETQ. The CDR3 loop reads CASSLVEGAGFGTQYF. CDR3 nucleotides: TGCGCCAGCAGCTTGGTGGAAGGCGCGGGGTTCGGGACCCAGTACTTC. The full variable domain, rest sourced from reference TRBV5-1 and TRBJ2-5, is KAGVTQTPRYLIKTRGQQVTLSCSPISGHRSVSWYQQTPGQGLQFLFEYFSETQRNKGNFPGRFSGRQFSNSRSEMNVSTLELGDSALYLCASSLVEGAGFGTQYFGPGTRLLVL.

The CDR3 loop reads CASSPRGLAETYEQYF. In DNA form, the CDR3 reads TGTGCCAGCAGCCCCCGGGGACTAGCGGAGACCTACGAGCAGTACTTC. The V and J genes are TRBV9 and TRBJ2-7; 11 bases match TRBD2. J was trimmed by 2 bases and V by 4 bases; bases with no gene match: 8. Germline V gene sequence: CDR1 SGDLS, CDR2 YYNGEE. The CDR3 spans 16 residues.

The genes are TRBV7-6 and TRBJ1-5; 7 bases align to TRBD1. This CDR3 contains 13 residues. V was pared by 4 bases and J by 7 bases, with 4 bases of the junction left unmatched. Germline assignment: CDR1 SGHVS and CDR2 FNYEAQ. The CDR3 loop is CASSSGRGQPQHF. The DNA of the CDR3 is TGTGCCAGCAGCTCCGGCAGGGGGCAGCCCCAGCATTTT.